Each of the 26 T cell receptor beta chains below was sequenced from the same sample in a study of blood T cell repertoires in COVID-19. Libraries were prepared by immunoSEQ multiplex PCR; TCRdb keeps only in-frame clonotypes and omits some of them. The sample includes around 250,000 clones, approximately 80% of them seen just once. Sequences were obtained from peripheral blood. The receptors come from a human donor in a cohort sampled during active COVID-19.

This clone appeared once. This sequence joins TRBV27 and TRBJ1-2, with D tentatively TRBD1 (5 bases). CDR1 and CDR2 from the germline V gene are MNHEY and SMNVEV (reference sequence). The germline V and J ends were trimmed by 4 bases and 0 bases, with 12 bases remaining between them. The CDR3 has 15 residues. This CDR3 is CASSSRGSSNYGYTF. The CDR3, as DNA: TGTGCCAGCAGTTCACGGGGGTCTTCTAACTATGGCTACACCTTC.

The rearrangement joins TRBV5-6 to TRBJ2-5; 13 positions agree with TRBD2. V lost 2 bases to trimming and J lost 2 bases; unmatched junction nucleotides: 9. The CDR3 consists of 18 residues. Germline V gene sequence: CDR1 SGHDT, CDR2 YYEEEE. The CDR3 here is CASSFRLAGGRGQETQYF. CDR3 DNA: TGTGCCAGCAGCTTCAGACTAGCGGGGGGACGAGGGCAAGAGACCCAGTACTTC.

This chain joins TRBV7-8 and TRBJ1-2; 7 positions match TRBD1. Germline CDR1 reads SGHVS; CDR2 reads FQNEAQ. J was trimmed by 10 bases and V by 5 bases; bases with no gene match: 13. This CDR3 comprises 14 residues. In nucleotides, the CDR3 is TGTGCCAGCAGCCTCGGGGACAGCGTTTTTCCCTACACCTTC. Its protein product is CASSLGDSVFPYTF. Filled out from reference TRBV7-8 and TRBJ1-2, the complete variable domain reads GAGVSQSPRYKVAKRGQDVALRCDPISGHVSLFWYQQALGQGPEFLTYFQNEAQLDKSGLPSDRFFAERPEGSVSTLKIQRTQQEDSAVYLCASSLGDSVFPYTFGSGTRLTVV.

The chain recombines TRBV19 with TRBJ2-5, with a weak D call TRBD2 (6 bases). Germline V lookup: CDR1 LNHDA, CDR2 SQIVND (reference sequence). V gave up 5 bases and J gave up 2 bases, with 6 bases separating them. This CDR3 is 12 amino acids long. The CDR3 spells CASSRGQETQYF. The CDR3 coding sequence is TGTGCCAGTAGTCGGGGGCAAGAGACCCAGTACTTC.

This clone was counted only a few times. The chain links TRBV4-3 to TRBJ2-7, with 7 bases identical to TRBD1. This CDR3 comprises 14 residues. The junction had 4 bases not matched to a gene; V was cut back by 1 base and J by 4 bases. CDR1 LGHNA and CDR2 YSLEER come from the germline V gene. The chain's CDR3 is CASSQARTGYEQYF. CDR3 in DNA: TGCGCCAGCAGCCAAGCTCGGACAGGTTACGAGCAGTACTTC.

This clone was detected once. The J gene is TRBJ2-7, the V gene TRBV6-5; tentatively, D is TRBD1 (5 bases). CDR3 length: 14 residues. Trimming cost V 2 bases and J 2 bases, with 10 bases left between them. Per the germline V gene, CDR1 is MNHEY and CDR2 is SVGAGI. The CDR3 DNA follows: TGTGCCAGCAGTTACACGACAGCCACCTACGAGCAGTACTTC. It yields the protein CASSYTTATYEQYF.

Comments on this clone: The same CDR3 arises from other DNA sequences in this sample as well. The rearrangement uses TRBV28 and TRBJ1-5, with D hard to call. V was cut by 3 bases and J by 4 bases, with 7 bases left in between. The length of the CDR3 is 13 residues. Germline V gives CDR1 MDHEN, CDR2 SYDVKM. The CDR3 DNA sequence: TGTGCCAGCAGTTTGTCCGGGAATCAGCCCCAGCATTTT. It yields the protein CASSLSGNQPQHF.

This chain uses TRBV9 with TRBJ2-3, with a tentative D call TRBD2 (7 bases). Germline V gene data show CDR1 as SGDLS and CDR2 as YYNGEE. This CDR3 has 18 residues. Trimming left V 0 bases short and J 5 bases short, with 22 bases between. The CDR3 DNA follows: TGTGCCAGCAGCGTAGGAGGAAGTACGAGGGGGGGTGGAGATACGCAGTATTTT. Protein product: CASSVGGSTRGGGDTQYF.

The chain couples TRBV6-5 to TRBJ2-5, with TRBD1 matching over 9 bases. Germline V lookup: CDR1 MNHEY, CDR2 SVGAGI. V lost 2 bases to trimming and J lost 2 bases; unmatched junction nucleotides: 6. The CDR3 totals 16 residues. Written as DNA, the CDR3 is TGTGCCAGCAGTTACGCCGGGACAGGGAGTCAAGAGACCCAGTACTTC. It is translated as CASSYAGTGSQETQYF.

This chain links TRBV10-3 with TRBJ2-7, with unresolved D. Trimming cost V 7 bases and J 4 bases, with 14 bases left between them. Looked up from germline, CDR1 is ENHRY and CDR2 is SYGVKD. The CDR3 is 13 amino acids. CDR3 protein: CAITADILYEQYF. In nucleotides, the CDR3 is TGTGCCATCACCGCCGACATCCTTTACGAGCAGTACTTC.

The sample holds a few counts of this clone. This chain connects TRBV19 to TRBJ1-2, with TRBD1 matching over 9 bases. V was clipped by 3 bases and J by 5 bases; unmatched bases: 7. There are 15 residues in the CDR3. The germline gives CDR1 LNHDA, CDR2 SQIVND (reference sequence). CDR3 residues: CASSILTGGSYGYTF. The CDR3 DNA follows: TGTGCCAGTAGTATTCTGACAGGGGGGTCTTATGGCTACACCTTC.

The rearrangement uses TRBV19 and TRBJ1-1; TRBD1 agrees at 8 bases. V lost 4 bases to trimming and J lost 4 bases; unmatched junction nucleotides: 5. The CDR3 sequence is 14 residues long. Germline lookup yields CDR1 LNHDA and CDR2 SQIVND (reference sequence). CDR3: CASSRRTGSTEAFF. DNA of the CDR3: TGTGCCAGTAGTAGACGGACAGGGTCCACTGAAGCTTTCTTT.

This chain uses TRBV19 with TRBJ1-1; a possible D gene is TRBD1 (6 bases). Germline V lookup: CDR1 LNHDA, CDR2 SQIVND (reference sequence). The CDR3 has 13 amino acids. The V gene lost 5 bases and the J gene lost 7 bases, with 14 bases spanning the gap. In DNA form, the CDR3 reads TGTGCCAGTAGTCCAGGGGTGCGTTTTGAAGCTTTCTTT. Encoded protein: CASSPGVRFEAFF.

The genes are TRBV18 and TRBJ2-5; possibly TRBD1 for D (6 bases). The germline V and J ends were trimmed by 4 bases and 0 bases, with 6 bases remaining between them. The CDR3 runs 13 residues. CDR1 is KGHSH, CDR2 LQKENI, per germline. In nucleotides, the CDR3 is TGTGCCAGCTCACGACAGGACCAAGAGACCCAGTACTTC. It encodes CASSRQDQETQYF. Full variable domain (outside the CDR3, taken from reference TRBV18 and TRBJ2-5): NAGVMQNPRHLVRRRGQEARLRCSPMKGHSHVYWYRQLPEEGLKFMVYLQKENIIDESGMPKERFSAEFPKEGPSILRIQQVVRGDSAAYFCASSRQDQETQYFGPGTRLLVL.

This sequence joins TRBV7-3 and TRBJ2-7, with D maybe TRBD2 (5 bases). The germline V gene encodes CDR1 SGHTA and CDR2 FQGTGA. Trimming cost V 1 base and J 2 bases, with 12 bases left between them. This CDR3 region has 15 residues. This CDR3 is CASSLISGGPYEQYF. The CDR3 DNA reads as TGTGCCAGCAGCTTAATAAGCGGCGGTCCCTACGAGCAGTACTTC.

The V gene is TRBV6-5, the J gene TRBJ1-5; weak D call: TRBD1 (6 bases). The CDR3 contains 14 residues. Looked up from germline, CDR1 is MNHEY and CDR2 is SVGAGI. Trimming pared 2 bases from V and 5 bases from J, leaving 10 bases between. The CDR3 nucleotides read TGTGCCAGCAGTTACCAAAAGGGGGATCAGCCCCAGCATTTT. It yields the protein CASSYQKGDQPQHF.

The chain couples TRBV27 to TRBJ2-7; TRBD2 agrees at 11 bases. CDR1 MNHEY and CDR2 SMNVEV come from the germline V gene (reference sequence). The CDR3 consists of 14 residues. J was trimmed by 9 bases and V by 4 bases; bases with no gene match: 8. CDR3 nucleotides: TGTGCCAGCAGTTCTAGCGGGGGGCCCAGAAGGCAGTACTTC. It is translated as CASSSSGGPRRQYF.

The chain recombines TRBV2 with TRBJ2-2; unclear D gene. The CDR3 covers 15 residues. Germline assignment: CDR1 SNHLY and CDR2 FYNNEI. V gave up 3 bases and J gave up 0 bases, with 8 bases separating them. The CDR3 here is CASSDSRANTGELFF. The CDR3 DNA is TGTGCCAGCAGTGACAGCCGGGCGAACACCGGGGAGCTGTTTTTT.

This chain connects TRBV7-8 to TRBJ2-7; TRBD1 matches at 7 bases. CDR3 length: 16 residues. Germline V gene lookup returns CDR1 SGHVS and CDR2 FQNEAQ. Germline trimming cut 4 bases from V and 0 bases from J; bases unmatched to any gene: 9. The CDR3 reads CASSYATGTDSYEQYF. CDR3 nucleotide sequence: TGTGCCAGCAGCTATGCTACCGGGACAGACTCCTACGAGCAGTACTTC.

The chain's CDR3 is CASRGGLVTDTQYF. In DNA form, the CDR3 reads TGTGCCAGTAGAGGGGGTCTGGTAACAGATACGCAGTATTTT. This chain uses TRBV19 with TRBJ2-3; tentatively, D is TRBD1 (6 bases). CDR1 is LNHDA and CDR2 is SQIVND in the germline V gene (reference sequence). V lost 6 bases and J 3 bases, leaving 13 bases between the germline ends. There are 14 residues in the CDR3. Full variable domain (outside the CDR3, taken from reference TRBV19 and TRBJ2-3): DGGITQSPKYLFRKEGQNVTLSCEQNLNHDAMYWYRQDPGQGLRLIYYSQIVNDFQKGDIAEGYSVSREKKESFPLTVTSAQKNPTAFYLCASRGGLVTDTQYFGPGTRLTVL.

This chain joins TRBV6-2 or TRBV6-3 and TRBJ2-3, with 7 bases that match TRBD2. Germline V gene lookup returns CDR1 MNHEY and CDR2 SVGEGT. V shed 4 bases and J 10 bases; nucleotides not matched to a gene: 14. The CDR3 contains 15 residues. CDR3 bases: TGTGCCAGCAGTTCCTATGGGGACGGCGGGGGTGCGCAGTATTTT. Translating it yields CASSSYGDGGGAQYF.

The rearrangement links TRBV4-2 to TRBJ2-1; a weak D match, TRBD2 (5 bases). Germline V gives CDR1 LGHNA, CDR2 YNFKEQ. Trimming removed 1 base at V and 8 bases at J, with 18 bases between. CDR3 length: 16 amino acids. The CDR3 coding sequence is TGTGCCAGCAGCCAAGTCGGCGGGCCCGGTTGGGATGAGCAGTTCTTC. Translating it yields CASSQVGGPGWDEQFF.

The chain joins TRBV25-1 to TRBJ1-2; weak D call: TRBD1 (5 bases). Trimming took 4 bases from V and 0 from J, leaving 9 bases between them. The CDR3 is 14 amino acids. From germline, CDR1 is MGHDK and CDR2 SYGVNS. The CDR3 coding sequence is TGTGCCAGCAGTGTCACAGGCTCTAACTATGGCTACACCTTC. This translates into CASSVTGSNYGYTF.

The chain recombines TRBV6-2 or TRBV6-3 with TRBJ2-7, with TRBD1 identical over 9 bases. In germline, CDR1 is MNHEY, CDR2 SVGEGT. With V trimmed by 6 bases and J by 2 bases, 11 bases remained unmatched. CDR3 size: 16 residues. CDR3 in DNA: TGTGCCAGCAGCGACTTGCTAGGACAGGGGACCTACGAGCAGTACTTC. This sequence encodes CASSDLLGQGTYEQYF.

The gene calls are TRBV23-1 and TRBJ2-7; 7 bases agree with TRBD1. TRBV23-1 is given ORF status, its function remaining uncertain. The junction had 11 bases not matched to a gene; V was cut back by 3 bases and J by 3 bases. The CDR3 is 16 residues long. As DNA, the CDR3 is TGCGCCAGCAGTCACGAAACAGGGGACCAGTTCTACGAGCAGTACTTC. Its protein product is CASSHETGDQFYEQYF.

The chain recombines TRBV6-5 with TRBJ2-3; TRBD1 might be the D (6 bases). CDR1 and CDR2 from the germline V gene are MNHEY and SVGAGI. The CDR3 is made up of 14 amino acids. V was trimmed by 4 bases and J by 2 bases, leaving 10 bases between them. The CDR3, as DNA: TGTGCCAGCAGTTCAGGGGTTATCACAGATACGCAGTATTTT. Protein product: CASSSGVITDTQYF.